These T cell receptor beta chains were read from a single sample in a study of neoadjuvant anti-PD-1 for oral cavity cancer. Assay: immunoSEQ multiplex PCR; the TCRdb copy retains only in-frame clones and omits some. The table lists 40,000 or so clones, around two fifths of them singletons. The source material was tumor tissue, sampled after nivolumab (anti-PD-1) treatment. These receptors came from a person aged 35-79 years with oral cavity squamous cell carcinoma. The CDR3 runs from the conserved cysteine through the conserved F or W. A D gene is named only where the DNA matches it firmly. Where a row states a size, it is once, few, many or the class of an expanded clone; other rows omit it.

clone_size j_call v_call d_call cdr3_length cdr3_nt cdr3_aa
NA TRBJ2-7 TRBV6-1 NA 13 TGTGCCAGCAGTAAGGGAGTGACGTACGAGCAGTACTTC CASSKGVTYEQYF
many TRBJ2-7 TRBV10-2 TRBD2 14 TGCGCCAGCAGGACCGGGACTAGCGGTTACGAGCAGTACTTC CASRTGTSGYEQYF
NA TRBJ2-4 TRBV28 TRBD1 14 TGTGCCAGCACCCAGACAGGGGCCAAAAACATTCAGTACTTC CASTQTGAKNIQYF
NA TRBJ1-6 TRBV7-9 TRBD1 15 TGTGCCAGCAGCATCCACAGGACAGGCGGCTCACCCCTCCACTTT CASSIHRTGGSPLHF
NA TRBJ1-2 TRBV13 NA 15 TGTGCCAGCAGCAGGGGACATCTAGCTAACTATGGCTACACCTTC CASSRGHLANYGYTF
once TRBJ2-1 TRBV15 TRBD1 16 TGTGCCACCAGCAGAGATTTGGGACAGGCCTACAATGAGCAGTTCTTC CATSRDLGQAYNEQFF
NA TRBJ2-2 TRBV10-3 TRBD1 14 TGTGCCACCACGACAGGGGGCGACACCGGGGAGCTGTTTTTT CATTTGGDTGELFF
many TRBJ2-1 TRBV7-3 NA 14 TGTGCCAGCAGCACAGAGGCAGGGTGGGTCGAGCAGTTCTTC CASSTEAGWVEQFF
NA TRBJ1-4 TRBV18 TRBD1 16 TGTGCCAGCTCACCAGAGAACAGGGGAGGAGGAGAAAAACTGTTTTTT CASSPENRGGGEKLFF
NA TRBJ1-4 TRBV4-1 NA 13 TGCGCCAGCAGCCAAAACCTAGTGGAAAAACTGTTTTTT CASSQNLVEKLFF
NA TRBJ1-1 TRBV30 NA 16 TGTGCCTGGAGTGTATTAGTTAGGGGGATGTGGACTGAAGCTTTCTTT CAWSVLVRGMWTEAFF
NA TRBJ2-7 TRBV28 TRBD1 11 TGTGCCAGCGGGACAGATTACGAGCAGTACTTC CASGTDYEQYF
few TRBJ2-5 TRBV4-1 NA 16 TGCGCCAGCAGCCAAGGGGTGGGCTACAACCAAGAGACCCAGTACTTC CASSQGVGYNQETQYF
many TRBJ1-5 TRBV6-1 NA 11 TGTGCCAGCAGTGAATTTCAGCCCCAGCATTTT CASSEFQPQHF
few TRBJ2-7 TRBV5-6 TRBD2 14 TGTGCCAGCAGCTTTGGGACTAGTGCTCACGAGCAGTACTTC CASSFGTSAHEQYF
NA TRBJ2-7 TRBV10-1 TRBD1 16 TGCGCCAGCAGTCCGGGACGGGACAGGGTGCCTTACGAGCAGTACTTC CASSPGRDRVPYEQYF
few TRBJ2-2 TRBV4-1 NA 14 TGCGCCAGCAGCCAAGATCAGTTCCTTGCAAGGCTGTTTTTT CASSQDQFLARLFF
many TRBJ1-2 TRBV27 TRBD1 17 TGTGCCAGCAGTCCACAACGGGACAGGGCCTCTTACTATGGCTACACCTTC CASSPQRDRASYYGYTF
few TRBJ1-1 TRBV5-6 NA 14 TGTGCCAGCAGCCCCGGACCGGGCAGCACTGAAGCTTTCTTT CASSPGPGSTEAFF
NA TRBJ1-1 TRBV15 NA 14 TGTGCCACCAGCAGAGGGGCGGGAACCACTGAAGCTTTCTTT CATSRGAGTTEAFF
NA TRBJ2-7 TRBV13 TRBD2 19 TGTGCCAGCAGCTTAGGCGGCGGACTAGCGGGAGGCCCACTACTTGAGCAGTACTTC CASSLGGGLAGGPLLEQYF
NA TRBJ2-5 TRBV7-2 TRBD2 13 TGTGCCAGCAGCTTAAAGGGTCGGGGGGCCCAGTACTTC CASSLKGRGAQYF
NA TRBJ1-5 TRBV28 NA 15 TGTGCCAGCAGTTTACGGGGTTTCGGCAATCAGCCCCAGCATTTT CASSLRGFGNQPQHF
NA TRBJ1-1 TRBV30 NA 13 TGTGCCTGGAGTTCACAGTCTTACACTGAAGCTTTCTTT CAWSSQSYTEAFF
many TRBJ1-1 TRBV7-9 NA 17 TGTGCCAGCAGCTATCCGGACCCGGTCGGGACTGATACTGAAGCTTTCTTT CASSYPDPVGTDTEAFF
NA TRBJ2-1 TRBV29-1 TRBD2 16 TGCAGCGTAGGGGCTATAGCGGGAGGTGGGGCCAATGAGCAGTTCTTC CSVGAIAGGGANEQFF
NA TRBJ2-7 TRBV4-1 NA 15 TGCGCCAGCAGCCAAGGGACGGGGGGCACTTACGAGCAGTACTTC CASSQGTGGTYEQYF
NA TRBJ1-2 TRBV6-5 NA 15 TGTGCCAGCAGTTCAAGACATATTATAAACTATGGCTACACCTTC CASSSRHIINYGYTF
few TRBJ1-2 TRBV6-4 NA 14 TGTGCCAGCAGCACGGAAGCCGGGTCCTATGGCTACACCTTC CASSTEAGSYGYTF
NA TRBJ2-5 TRBV5-4 TRBD2 16 TGTGCCAGCAGCCTCCTAGCGGGGATTGGGCAAGAGACCCAGTACTTC CASSLLAGIGQETQYF
NA TRBJ1-2 TRBV29-1 NA 15 TGCAGCGTTGAGGTAGCCGGGGAGGAATCCTATGGCTACACCTTC CSVEVAGEESYGYTF
few TRBJ2-5 TRBV18 TRBD2 15 TGTGCCAGCTCAATCGAGACTAGCGGGAGAGAGACCCAGTACTTC CASSIETSGRETQYF
NA TRBJ1-4 TRBV28 NA 12 TGTGCCAGCAGTTCCGTGGAGTCCTGGCTGTTTTTT CASSSVESWLFF
few TRBJ2-3 TRBV5-1 NA 16 TGCGCCAGCAGTCCCTACATAGACAGGTTCACAGATACGCAGTATTTT CASSPYIDRFTDTQYF
NA TRBJ2-1 TRBV27 NA 16 TGTGCCAGCAGTTTGGGCGTAGCGTTATCCTACAATGAGCAGTTCTTC CASSLGVALSYNEQFF
NA TRBJ2-3 TRBV5-1 NA 14 TGCGCCAGCAGCCTGCGGACAGACACAGATACGCAGTATTTT CASSLRTDTDTQYF
NA TRBJ2-7 TRBV6-5 TRBD1 15 TGTGCCAGCAGTAGGACTGGGGACAGGGGGTACGAGCAGTACTTC CASSRTGDRGYEQYF
NA TRBJ1-5 TRBV6-4 NA 13 TGTGCCAGCAGTGACTCTCCAAATCAGCCCCAGCATTTT CASSDSPNQPQHF
NA TRBJ1-5 TRBV6-1 TRBD1 15 TGTGCCAGCAGTGAAAGGGACAGGGGGATTCAGCCCCAGCATTTT CASSERDRGIQPQHF
many TRBJ2-1 TRBV6-4 TRBD2 13 TGTGCCAGCAGTGATAGACTAGCGGGAAAGCAGTTCTTC CASSDRLAGKQFF
large TRBJ2-1 TRBV27 NA 13 TGTGCCAGCAGTTTATTCGGGTACAATGAGCAGTTCTTC CASSLFGYNEQFF
many TRBJ2-7 TRBV6-5 NA 11 TGTGCCAGCAGCCAAAACTACGAGCAGTACTTC CASSQNYEQYF
NA TRBJ2-7 TRBV5-1 TRBD2 16 TGCGCCAGCAGCTTGGAGGGAGCGGGGGGCCTATACGAGCAGTACTTC CASSLEGAGGLYEQYF
NA TRBJ2-3 TRBV15 NA 15 TGTGCCACCAGCAGAGTGGTGGTATCGCAGGATACGCAGTATTTT CATSRVVVSQDTQYF
NA TRBJ1-1 TRBV2 TRBD1 15 TGTGCCAGCAGTCCCCCAGGGGGCAAGAACACTGAAGCTTTCTTT CASSPPGGKNTEAFF
few TRBJ1-5 TRBV30 NA 13 TGTGCCTGGAGTGTAAGGGAAAATCAGCCCCAGCATTTT CAWSVRENQPQHF
NA TRBJ1-5 TRBV6-1 NA 12 TGTGCCGGGGGTTATAGCAATCAGCCCCAGCATTTT CAGGYSNQPQHF
few TRBJ2-1 TRBV20-1 NA 10 TGCAGTGCTAGCGAGGGTGAGCAGTTCTTC CSASEGEQFF